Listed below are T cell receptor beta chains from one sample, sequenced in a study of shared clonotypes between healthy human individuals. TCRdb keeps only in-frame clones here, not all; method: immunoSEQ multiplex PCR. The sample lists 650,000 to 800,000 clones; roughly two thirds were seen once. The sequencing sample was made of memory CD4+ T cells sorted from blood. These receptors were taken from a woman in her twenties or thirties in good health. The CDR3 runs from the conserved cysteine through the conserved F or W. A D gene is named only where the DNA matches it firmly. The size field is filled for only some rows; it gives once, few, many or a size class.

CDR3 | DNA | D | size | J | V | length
CASSPNTDTQYF | TGTGCCAGCAGTCCAAACACAGATACGCAGTATTTT | . | . | TRBJ2-3 | TRBV6-6 | 12
CASRGQDTDTQYF | TGTGCCAGCAGGGGACAGGACACAGATACGCAGTATTTT | TRBD1 | . | TRBJ2-3 | TRBV7-7 | 13
CASSRSQLMSSYEQYF | TGTGCCAGCAGCCGTTCTCAGTTAATGAGCTCCTACGAGCAGTACTTC | . | . | TRBJ2-7 | TRBV21-1 | 16
CATTTGSYEQYF | TGTGCCACTACTACAGGGTCCTACGAGCAGTACTTC | . | . | TRBJ2-7 | TRBV28 | 12
CASSIRGSTDTQYF | TGTGCCAGTAGTATCCGGGGCAGCACAGATACGCAGTATTTT | . | . | TRBJ2-3 | TRBV19 | 14
CASRQEHESYEQYF | TGTGCCAGCAGGCAAGAGCATGAGTCCTACGAGCAGTACTTC | . | few | TRBJ2-7 | TRBV6-5 | 14
CASSQRDRGMWYGYTF | TGCGCCAGCAGCCAAAGGGACAGGGGGATGTGGTATGGCTACACCTTC | TRBD1 | once | TRBJ1-2 | TRBV5-1 | 16
CASATSGRFGEQYF | TGTGCCAGCGCCACTAGCGGGAGGTTTGGGGAGCAGTACTTC | TRBD2 | . | TRBJ2-7 | TRBV2 | 14
CASAWRGDSTDTQYF | TGTGCCAGCGCTTGGAGGGGAGACAGCACAGATACGCAGTATTTT | . | . | TRBJ2-3 | TRBV27 | 15
CASSLSDPDRGKLFF | TGTGCCAGCAGCTTATCGGACCCCGACAGGGGGAAACTGTTTTTT | TRBD1 | . | TRBJ1-4 | TRBV7-9 | 15
CASSESWSEQFF | TGCGCCAGCAGTGAGTCTTGGAGTGAGCAGTTCTTC | . | . | TRBJ2-1 | TRBV10-1 | 12
CASTGTGASYEQYF | TGTGCCAGCACCGGAACAGGGGCGTCCTACGAGCAGTACTTC | TRBD1 | . | TRBJ2-7 | TRBV6-1 | 14
CASSELSARAGETQYF | TGTGCCAGCAGTGAACTCTCGGCGAGAGCGGGTGAGACCCAGTACTTC | . | . | TRBJ2-5 | TRBV6-1 | 16
CASSPRDRGTGELFF | TGTGCCAGTAGTCCCCGGGACAGGGGTACCGGGGAGCTGTTTTTT | TRBD1 | . | TRBJ2-2 | TRBV19 | 15
CASSPRMGDRGIEKSYNEQFF | TGTGCCAGCTCACCACGCATGGGGGACAGGGGTATTGAAAAATCCTACAATGAGCAGTTCTTC | TRBD1 | once | TRBJ2-1 | TRBV18 | 21
CAISRTSGSYEQYF | TGTGCCATCAGTAGGACTAGCGGGAGCTACGAGCAGTACTTC | TRBD2 | . | TRBJ2-7 | TRBV10-3 | 14
CASSSWTSGKHEQYF | TGTGCCAGCAGTTCCTGGACTAGCGGGAAGCACGAGCAGTACTTC | TRBD2 | . | TRBJ2-7 | TRBV27 | 15
CASSPQGAGAGTGELFF | TGTGCCAGCAGCCCTCAGGGCGCGGGAGCTGGCACCGGGGAGCTGTTTTTT | TRBD2 | . | TRBJ2-2 | TRBV7-9 | 17
CASRPSGTASYEQYF | TGTGCCAGCAGGCCTTCCGGGACGGCGTCCTACGAGCAGTACTTC | . | once | TRBJ2-7 | TRBV6-6 | 15
CASSLHSGTYEQYF | TGCGCCAGCAGCTTGCATAGCGGAACCTACGAGCAGTACTTC | . | few | TRBJ2-7 | TRBV5-1 | 14
CASTREGRGEQFF | TGTGCCAGCACACGGGAGGGCCGTGGTGAGCAGTTCTTC | TRBD2 | . | TRBJ2-1 | TRBV2 | 13
CASSYTGTSDSYEQYF | TGTGCCAGCAGTTACACCGGGACTAGCGACTCCTACGAGCAGTACTTC | TRBD2 | . | TRBJ2-7 | TRBV6-6 | 16
CASSQHQTTEAFF | TGTGCCAGCAGCCAACACCAGACCACTGAAGCTTTCTTT | . | . | TRBJ1-1 | TRBV14 | 13
CASSSPGTGFVRNGNTIYF | TGTGCCAGCAGTTCACCCGGGACAGGGTTCGTGAGGAATGGAAACACCATATATTTT | TRBD1 | . | TRBJ1-3 | TRBV28 | 19
CASSDSYSYNEQFF | TGTGCCAGCAGCGACAGCTACTCCTACAATGAGCAGTTCTTC | . | . | TRBJ2-1 | TRBV5-6 | 14
CATSRVLSGSGNEQFF | TGTGCCACCAGCAGAGTGCTTAGCGGGAGTGGCAATGAGCAGTTCTTC | TRBD2 | few | TRBJ2-1 | TRBV15 | 16
CASSGTSGSYEQYF | TGTGCCAGCAGTGGTACTAGCGGGAGTTACGAGCAGTACTTC | TRBD2 | . | TRBJ2-7 | TRBV28 | 14